This TCR beta chain was sequenced during a study of cytomegalovirus exposure and HLA in healthy donors. The study's findings and limits: A later analysis found first-cohort TCR clusters tended to co-occur in the approximately 110 validation repertoires.

Worth noting for this clone: The target antigen is unknown.

Some clones are missing from TCRdb's copy, which holds only in-frame ones; the method was immunoSEQ multiplex PCR. The profile shows tens of thousands of clones, about 96% of them singletons. Germline V gene lookup returns CDR1 SGHAT and CDR2 FQDESV (reference sequence). CDR3 length: 16 residues. With V trimmed by 5 bases and J by 0 bases, 6 bases remained unmatched. The genes are TRBV11-1 and TRBJ2-1; 8 nucleotides align to TRBD2. The sequenced material came from PBMCs. This receptor was taken from a man younger than 30 in good health and CMV-seronegative. DNA of the CDR3: TGTGCCAGCAGCCAAAGCCTAGCGGGCTCCTACAATGAGCAGTTCTTC. Translated: CASSQSLAGSYNEQFF. Using reference TRBV11-1 and TRBJ2-1 for the parts outside the CDR3, the full variable domain is EAEVAQSPRYKITEKSQAVAFWCDPISGHATLYWYRQILGQGPELLVQFQDESVVDDSQLPKDRFSAERLKGVDSTLKIQPAELGDSAMYLCASSQSLAGSYNEQFFGPGTRLTVL.